This TCR beta chain was sequenced for a study of blood T cells in healthy people across ages. For the second PCR, which ran for roughly 7 to 11 cycles, a sample-barcoded 5' primer and a J-beta primer mix were used. TCRdb reprocessed the 5' RACE reads via MiXCR and lists one record per CDR3 protein. The sample consists of around 900,000 distinct CDR3 sequences, roughly 51% of them appearing once. This receptor was obtained from a woman aged 55 to 70 in good health. The sample taken for sequencing was blood.

In nucleotides, the CDR3 is TGCAGTGCTAGATCGGCAGGGGGCAATGAGCAGTTCTTC. This encodes CSARSAGGNEQFF. The rearrangement joins TRBV20-1 to TRBJ2-1, with 7 bases matching TRBD1. This CDR3 is 13 amino acids long. Germline assignment: CDR1 DFQATT and CDR2 SNEGSKA (reference sequence). The V gene end was trimmed by 2 bases and the J gene end by 6 bases; junction bases not matched to a gene: 4.